Sequencing of this T cell receptor beta chain was carried out in a study of neoadjuvant nivolumab and ipilimumab in lung cancer. Study-level information: The combination arm added day-1 ipilimumab 1 mg/kg to nivolumab 3 mg/kg on days 1, 15, 29.

Points on this clone: Antigen specificity is unknown.

TCRdb's copy holds only in-frame clones and misses some; the assay was immunoSEQ multiplex PCR. The sample has 40,000 or so clones, 80% to 90% seen once. Findings and caveats of the study: TCR receptors were sequenced in few samples. Resected-tumor TCR richness correlated positively with pretherapy blood richness. From pretherapy to surgery, tumor richness and clonality rose with dual therapy.

The sequences come from peripheral blood, collected before neoadjuvant nivolumab, alone or with ipilimumab. This TCR was sampled from an adult with non-small cell lung cancer.

The CDR3 sequence is CASKPTDNYEQYF. CDR3 sequence (DNA): TGTGCCAGCAAGCCAACGGACAACTACGAGCAGTACTTC. The rearrangement uses TRBV11-2 and TRBJ2-7, with D possibly TRBD1 on 5 matching bases. Germline loops: CDR1 SGHAT, CDR2 FQNNGV. The germline V and J ends were trimmed by 7 bases and 3 bases, with 13 bases remaining between them. The CDR3 loop spans 13 amino acids.